The clone carrying this TCR beta chain was counted between two and nine times. The sample comes from a study of T-cell reconstitution after alpha-beta-depleted transplantation in children. The V end lost 2 bases, the J end lost 2 bases, and 12 bases lay between the germline ends. Germline V gene data show CDR1 as LGHNA and CDR2 as YSLEER. The CDR3 has 15 amino acids. Unique molecular identifiers were incorporated into the prepared TCRbeta library. From the PCR reads, TCRdb called clonotypes with MiXCR, one entry per CDR3 protein. Of about 400,000 distinct CDR3 sequences in the sample, roughly 22% were seen once.

The sequence was obtained from a human donor who donated a stem cell graft to a child with acute myeloid leukemia. The chain couples TRBV4-3 to TRBJ1-1, with D maybe TRBD1 (6 bases). This material consisted of PBMCs from the stem cell graft donor, taken from the stem cell graft. This CDR3 is CASSQSWTANTEAFF. DNA for the CDR3: TGCGCCAGCAGCCAATCCTGGACAGCCAACACTGAAGCTTTCTTT.